The sequence of this T cell receptor (beta chain) was determined in a study of T-cell reconstitution after alpha-beta-depleted transplantation in children. Unique molecular identifiers were incorporated when the TCRbeta library was constructed. One entry per CDR3 protein, called by TCRdb with MiXCR from the PCR reads. The data show approximately 500,000 distinct CDR3 sequences, over 25% seen once. The CDR3 contains 18 residues. With 1 base removed from V and 5 bases from J, the gap between germline ends came to 18 bases. Germline CDR1 SNHLY, CDR2 FYNNEI. The receptor comes from a boy under two years old with Wiskott-Aldrich syndrome, due to receive a stem cell transplant. This specimen was PBMCs, taken before TCRalphabeta/CD19-depleted stem cell transplant. The V gene is TRBV2, the J gene TRBJ1-6; possibly TRBD1 for D (5 bases). DNA of the CDR3: TGTGCCAGCAGTGAAGAAGCGACAGCAATTTCTAATAATTCACCCCTCCACTTT. Translated: CASSEEATAISNNSPLHF.